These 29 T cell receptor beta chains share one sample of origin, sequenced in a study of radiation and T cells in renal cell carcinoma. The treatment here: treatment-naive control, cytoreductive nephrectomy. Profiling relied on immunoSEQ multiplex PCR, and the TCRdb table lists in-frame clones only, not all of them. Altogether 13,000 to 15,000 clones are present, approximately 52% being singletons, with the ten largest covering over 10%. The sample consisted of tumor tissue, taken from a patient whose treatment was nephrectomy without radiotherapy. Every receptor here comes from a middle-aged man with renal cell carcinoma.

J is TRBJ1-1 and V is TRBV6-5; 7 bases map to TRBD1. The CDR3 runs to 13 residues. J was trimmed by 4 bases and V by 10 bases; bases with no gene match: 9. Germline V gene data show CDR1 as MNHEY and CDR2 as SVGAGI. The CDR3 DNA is TGTGCCATCAGGGGGGAAGAAGCCACTGAAGCTTTCTTT. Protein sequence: CAIRGEEATEAFF.

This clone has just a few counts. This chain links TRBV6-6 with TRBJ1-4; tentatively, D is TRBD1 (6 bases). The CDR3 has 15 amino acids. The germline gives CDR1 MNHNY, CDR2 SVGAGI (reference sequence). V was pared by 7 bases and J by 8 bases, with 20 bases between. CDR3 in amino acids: CASTSTGATGEKLFF. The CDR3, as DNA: TGTGCCAGCACCTCGACCGGGGCTACAGGGGAAAAACTGTTTTTT.

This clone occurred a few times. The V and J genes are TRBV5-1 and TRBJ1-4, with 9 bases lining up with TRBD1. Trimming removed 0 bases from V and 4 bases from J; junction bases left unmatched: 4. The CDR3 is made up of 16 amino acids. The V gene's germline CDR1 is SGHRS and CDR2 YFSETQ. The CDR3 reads CASSLGTGGLNEKLFF. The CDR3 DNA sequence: TGCGCCAGCAGCTTGGGAACAGGGGGCCTTAATGAAAAACTGTTTTTT.

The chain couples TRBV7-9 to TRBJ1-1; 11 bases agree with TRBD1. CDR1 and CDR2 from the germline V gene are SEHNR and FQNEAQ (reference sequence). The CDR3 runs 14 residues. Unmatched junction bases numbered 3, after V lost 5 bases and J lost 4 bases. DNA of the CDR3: TGTGCCAGCAGCCGCGGGACAGGGGGCACTGAAGCTTTCTTT. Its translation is CASSRGTGGTEAFF.

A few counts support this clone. The CDR3 nucleotides read TGTGCCAGCAGCTTAGGTTCTTACGAGCAGTACTTC. Its translation: CASSLGSYEQYF. The chain has TRBV11-2 and TRBJ2-7; D gene ambiguous. Between the trimmed V and J ends, which lost 1 base and 4 bases, there was a span of 5 bases. The CDR3 has 12 residues. Germline V gene sequence: CDR1 SGHAT, CDR2 FQNNGV.

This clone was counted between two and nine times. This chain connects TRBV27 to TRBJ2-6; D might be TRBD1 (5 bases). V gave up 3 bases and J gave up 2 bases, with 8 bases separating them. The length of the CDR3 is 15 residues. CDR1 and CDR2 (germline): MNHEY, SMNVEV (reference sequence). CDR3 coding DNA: TGTGCCAGCAGTTTTGGCAGGGCTGGGGCCAACGTCCTGACTTTC. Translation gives CASSFGRAGANVLTF.

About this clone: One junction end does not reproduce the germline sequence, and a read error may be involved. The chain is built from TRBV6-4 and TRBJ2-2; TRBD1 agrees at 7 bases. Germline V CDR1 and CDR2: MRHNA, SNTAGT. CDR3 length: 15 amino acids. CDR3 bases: TGTGCCACCATTACAGGGGAAAGGGGTCACCGGGGAGCTGTTTTT. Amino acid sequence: CATITGERGHRGAVF.

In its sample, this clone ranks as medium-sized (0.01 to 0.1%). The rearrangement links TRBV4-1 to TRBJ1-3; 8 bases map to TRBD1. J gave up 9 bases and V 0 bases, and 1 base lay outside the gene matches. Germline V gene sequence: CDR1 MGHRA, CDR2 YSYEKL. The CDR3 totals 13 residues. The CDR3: CASSQEQGGTIYF. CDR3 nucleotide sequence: TGCGCCAGCAGCCAAGAACAGGGGGGCACCATATATTTT.

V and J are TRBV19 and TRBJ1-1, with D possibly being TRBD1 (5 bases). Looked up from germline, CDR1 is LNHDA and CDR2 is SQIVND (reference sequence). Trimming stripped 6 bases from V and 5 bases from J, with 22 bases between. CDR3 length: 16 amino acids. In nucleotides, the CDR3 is TGTGCCAGTAGCCTTCGAGGTGGGAGCTGGGGGACTGAAGCTTTCTTT. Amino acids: CASSLRGGSWGTEAFF.

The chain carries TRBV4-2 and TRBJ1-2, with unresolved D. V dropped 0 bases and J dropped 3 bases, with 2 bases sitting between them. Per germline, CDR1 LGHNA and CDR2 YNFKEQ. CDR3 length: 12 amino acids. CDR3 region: CASSQEDYGYTF. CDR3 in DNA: TGTGCCAGCAGCCAAGAGGACTATGGCTACACCTTC.

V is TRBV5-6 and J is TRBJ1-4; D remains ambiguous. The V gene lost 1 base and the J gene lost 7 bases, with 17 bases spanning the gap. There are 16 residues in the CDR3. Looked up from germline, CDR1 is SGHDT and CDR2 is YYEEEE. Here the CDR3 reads CASSLYGLLESEKLFF. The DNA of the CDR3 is TGTGCCAGCAGCTTGTACGGGCTATTGGAGTCTGAAAAACTGTTTTTT.

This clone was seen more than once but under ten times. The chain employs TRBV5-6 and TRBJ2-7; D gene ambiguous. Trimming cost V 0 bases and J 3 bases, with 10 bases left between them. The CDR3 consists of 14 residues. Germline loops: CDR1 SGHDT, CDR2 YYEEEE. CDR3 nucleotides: TGTGCCAGCAGCTTGGCCTTGGCCGACTACGAGCAGTACTTC. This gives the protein CASSLALADYEQYF. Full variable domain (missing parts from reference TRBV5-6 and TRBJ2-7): DAGVTQSPTHLIKTRGQQVTLRCSPKSGHDTVSWYQQALGQGPQFIFQYYEEEERQRGNFPDRFSGHQFPNYSSELNVNALLLGDSALYLCASSLALADYEQYFGPGTRLTVT.

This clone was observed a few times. The CDR3 sequence: CAWSYVGSGANSPLHF. CDR3 in DNA: TGTGCCTGGTCATATGTGGGGTCAGGGGCCAATTCACCCCTCCACTTT. V gene TRBV30 combines with J gene TRBJ1-6, with D possibly matching TRBD1 (6 bases). The germline V gene has CDR1 GTSNPN and CDR2 SVGIG (reference sequence). Trimming stripped 5 bases from V and 7 bases from J, with 21 bases between. CDR3 length: 16 amino acids.

In DNA, the CDR3 is TGTGCCAGCTCACCCGGCGATACGCAGTATTTT. Its translation is CASSPGDTQYF. This chain links TRBV18 with TRBJ2-3, with D unresolved. The ends were cut back, 3 bases at V and 6 bases at J, with 4 bases in the middle. The germline V gene has CDR1 KGHSH and CDR2 LQKENI. This CDR3 comprises 11 residues.

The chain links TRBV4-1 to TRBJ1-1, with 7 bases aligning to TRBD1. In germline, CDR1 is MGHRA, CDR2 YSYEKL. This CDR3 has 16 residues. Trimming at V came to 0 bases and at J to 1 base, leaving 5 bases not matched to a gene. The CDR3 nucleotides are TGCGCCAGCAGCCAAGAGGGGGGACAGTGGAACACTGAAGCTTTCTTT. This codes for CASSQEGGQWNTEAFF.

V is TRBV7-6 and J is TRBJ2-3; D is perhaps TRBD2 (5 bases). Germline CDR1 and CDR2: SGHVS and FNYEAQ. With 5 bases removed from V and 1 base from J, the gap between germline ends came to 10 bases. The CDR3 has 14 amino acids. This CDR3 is CASSPLGGTDTQYF. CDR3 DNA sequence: TGTGCCAGCAGCCCCCTCGGGGGCACAGATACGCAGTATTTT.

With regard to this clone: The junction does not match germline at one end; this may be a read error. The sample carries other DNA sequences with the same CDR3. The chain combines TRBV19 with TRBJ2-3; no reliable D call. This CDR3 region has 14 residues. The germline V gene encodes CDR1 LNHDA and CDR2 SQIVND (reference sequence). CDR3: CASSLDTNTDTQYF. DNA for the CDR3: TGTGCCAGTAGTCTAGACACTAACACAGATACGCAGTATTTT.

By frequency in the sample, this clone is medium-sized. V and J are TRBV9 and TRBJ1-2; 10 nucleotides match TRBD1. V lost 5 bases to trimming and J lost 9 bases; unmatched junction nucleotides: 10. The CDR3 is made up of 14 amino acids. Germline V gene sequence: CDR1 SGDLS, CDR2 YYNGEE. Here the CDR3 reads CASSGTGATHSYTF. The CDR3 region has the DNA TGTGCCAGCAGTGGGACAGGGGCTACTCACAGCTACACCTTC.

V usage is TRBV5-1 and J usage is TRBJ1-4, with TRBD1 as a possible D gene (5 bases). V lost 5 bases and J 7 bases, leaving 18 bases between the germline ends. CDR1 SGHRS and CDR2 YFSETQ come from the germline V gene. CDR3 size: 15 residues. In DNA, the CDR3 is TGCGCCAGCAGAGTAATGGGGGGACCGAGTGAAAAACTGTTTTTT. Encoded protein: CASRVMGGPSEKLFF.

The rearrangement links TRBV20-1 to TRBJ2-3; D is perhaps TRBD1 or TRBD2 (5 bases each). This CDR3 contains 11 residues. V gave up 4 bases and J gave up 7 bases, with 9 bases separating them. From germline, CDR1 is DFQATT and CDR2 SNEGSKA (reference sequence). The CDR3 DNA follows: TGCAGTGCTAAAGAGGGGAATACGCAGTATTTT. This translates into CSAKEGNTQYF.

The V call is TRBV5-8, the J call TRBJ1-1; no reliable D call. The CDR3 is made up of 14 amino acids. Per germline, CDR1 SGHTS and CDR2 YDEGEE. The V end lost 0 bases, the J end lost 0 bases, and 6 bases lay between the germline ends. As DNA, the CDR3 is TGTGCCAGCAGCTTGGCCTATATGAACACTGAAGCTTTCTTT. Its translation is CASSLAYMNTEAFF. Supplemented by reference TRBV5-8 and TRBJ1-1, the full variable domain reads EAGVTQSPTHLIKTRGQQATLRCSPISGHTSVYWYQQALGLGLQFLLWYDEGEERNRGNFPPRFSGRQFPNYSSELNVNALELEDSALYLCASSLAYMNTEAFFGQGTRLTVV.

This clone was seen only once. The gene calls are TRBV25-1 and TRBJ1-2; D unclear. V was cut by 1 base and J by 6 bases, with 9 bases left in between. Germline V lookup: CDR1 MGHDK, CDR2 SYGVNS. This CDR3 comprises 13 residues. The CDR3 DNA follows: TGTGCCAGCAGTGAATTGGTGGGGAATGGCTACACCTTC. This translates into CASSELVGNGYTF.

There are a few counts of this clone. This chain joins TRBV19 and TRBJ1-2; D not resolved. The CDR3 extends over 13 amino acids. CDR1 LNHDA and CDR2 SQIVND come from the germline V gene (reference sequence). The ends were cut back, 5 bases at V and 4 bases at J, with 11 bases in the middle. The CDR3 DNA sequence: TGTGCCAGTAGTGTCCGGACCCTCTATGGCTACACCTTC. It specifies CASSVRTLYGYTF.

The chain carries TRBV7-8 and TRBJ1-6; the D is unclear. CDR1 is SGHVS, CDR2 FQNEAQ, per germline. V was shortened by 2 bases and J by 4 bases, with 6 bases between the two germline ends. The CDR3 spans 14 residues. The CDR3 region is CASSLTVYNSPLHF. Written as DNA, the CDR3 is TGTGCCAGCAGCTTAACAGTATATAATTCACCCCTCCACTTT.

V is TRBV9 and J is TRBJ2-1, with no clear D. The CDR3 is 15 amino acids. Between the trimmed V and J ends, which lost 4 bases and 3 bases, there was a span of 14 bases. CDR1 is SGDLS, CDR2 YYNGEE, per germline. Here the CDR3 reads CASSPLHALYNEQFF. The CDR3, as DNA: TGTGCCAGCAGCCCCCTTCACGCTCTCTACAATGAGCAGTTCTTC. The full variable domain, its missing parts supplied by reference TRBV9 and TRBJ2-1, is DSGVTQTPKHLITATGQRVTLRCSPRSGDLSVYWYQQSLDQGLQFLIQYYNGEERAKGNILERFSAQQFPDLHSELNLSSLELGDSALYFCASSPLHALYNEQFFGPGTRLTVL.

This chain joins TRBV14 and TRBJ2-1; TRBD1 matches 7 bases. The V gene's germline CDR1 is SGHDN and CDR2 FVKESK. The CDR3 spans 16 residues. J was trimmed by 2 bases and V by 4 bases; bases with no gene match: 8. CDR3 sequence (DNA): TGTGCCAGCAGCCCCTCCGGGACAGAGGCCTACAATGAGCAGTTCTTC. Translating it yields CASSPSGTEAYNEQFF.

As DNA, the CDR3 is TGCGCCAGCAGCTTGGATTCATCTACTACCCAGCATTTT. It encodes CASSLDSSTTQHF. The genes are TRBV5-1 and TRBJ1-5, with D unresolved. CDR1 is SGHRS and CDR2 is YFSETQ in the germline V gene. CDR3 length: 13 residues. The V end lost 0 bases, the J end lost 11 bases, and 12 bases lay between the germline ends.

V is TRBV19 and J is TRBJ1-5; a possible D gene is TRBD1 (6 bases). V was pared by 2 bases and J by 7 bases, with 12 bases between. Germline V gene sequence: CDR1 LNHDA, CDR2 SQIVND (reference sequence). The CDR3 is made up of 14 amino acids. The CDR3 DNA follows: TGTGCCAGTAGTATACAGGGGTTCGGGCAGCCCCAGCATTTT. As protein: CASSIQGFGQPQHF.

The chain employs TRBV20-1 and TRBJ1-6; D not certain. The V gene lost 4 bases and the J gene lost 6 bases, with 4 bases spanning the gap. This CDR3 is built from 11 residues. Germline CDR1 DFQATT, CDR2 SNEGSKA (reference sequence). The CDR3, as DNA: TGCAGTGCTAACAGTAATTCACCCCTCCACTTT. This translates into CSANSNSPLHF.